In this sample, the clone carrying this T cell receptor (beta chain) turned up many times. As yet, its antigen is unknown. RNA transcripts were the template for amplifying TCR beta CDR3 regions. RT-PCR in the first round (using the HTBI primer set) targeted the TCR CDR3. TCRdb re-called the multiplex PCR reads through MiXCR, storing one row per CDR3 protein. Of about 300,000 distinct CDR3 sequences in the sample, about 15% were seen once. This entry is derived from a study of T cells in Graves' hyperthyroidism and ophthalmopathy. Study-wide results and limits: Ophthalmopathy and stable hyperthyroidism were told apart by a 13 V-J model. Blood also carried most thyroid clonotypes expanded above 0.001.

Sequencing was performed on blood. This clonotype originated in a man aged 30-40 years with Graves' hyperthyroidism.

The CDR3 here is CASSENGRRQYF. The CDR3 DNA reads TGTGCCAGCAGCGAAAACGGCAGACGACAGTACTTC. J is TRBJ2-7 and V is TRBV3-1; the D is unclear. The CDR3 sequence is 12 residues long. Germline CDR1 is LGHDT and CDR2 is YNNKEL (reference sequence). The V end was cut by 5 bases, the J end by 10 bases, with 15 bases between.